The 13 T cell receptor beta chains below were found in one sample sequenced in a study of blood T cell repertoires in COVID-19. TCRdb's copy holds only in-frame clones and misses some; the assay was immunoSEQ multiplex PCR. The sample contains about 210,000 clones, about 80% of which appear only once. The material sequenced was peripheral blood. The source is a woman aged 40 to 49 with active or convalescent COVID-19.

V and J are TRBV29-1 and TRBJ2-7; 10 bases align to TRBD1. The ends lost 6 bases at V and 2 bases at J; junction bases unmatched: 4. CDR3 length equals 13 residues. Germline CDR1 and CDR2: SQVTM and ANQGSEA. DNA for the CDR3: TGCAGCGTGACCGGGACAGGGGCCTACGAGCAGTACTTC. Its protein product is CSVTGTGAYEQYF.

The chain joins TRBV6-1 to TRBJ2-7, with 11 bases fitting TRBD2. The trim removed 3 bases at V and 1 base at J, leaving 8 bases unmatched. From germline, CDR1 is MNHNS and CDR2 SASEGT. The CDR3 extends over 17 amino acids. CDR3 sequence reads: CASSDGLAGGPSYEQYF. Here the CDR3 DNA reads TGTGCCAGCAGTGATGGGCTAGCGGGGGGTCCTTCCTACGAGCAGTACTTC.

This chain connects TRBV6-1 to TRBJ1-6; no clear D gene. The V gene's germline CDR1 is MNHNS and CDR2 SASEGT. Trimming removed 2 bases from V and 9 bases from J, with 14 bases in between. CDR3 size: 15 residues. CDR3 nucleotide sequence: TGTGCCAGCAGTGAAAGTGGTCCCCGCGCTTCACCCCTCCACTTT. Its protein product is CASSESGPRASPLHF.

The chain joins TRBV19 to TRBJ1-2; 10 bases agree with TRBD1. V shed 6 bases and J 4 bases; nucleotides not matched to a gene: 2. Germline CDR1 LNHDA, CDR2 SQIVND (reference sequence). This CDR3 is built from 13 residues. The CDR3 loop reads CASRDRGAYGYTF. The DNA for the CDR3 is TGTGCCAGTAGGGACAGGGGGGCCTATGGCTACACCTTC. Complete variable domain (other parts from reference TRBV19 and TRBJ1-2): DGGITQSPKYLFRKEGQNVTLSCEQNLNHDAMYWYRQDPGQGLRLIYYSQIVNDFQKGDIAEGYSVSREKKESFPLTVTSAQKNPTAFYLCASRDRGAYGYTFGSGTRLTVV.

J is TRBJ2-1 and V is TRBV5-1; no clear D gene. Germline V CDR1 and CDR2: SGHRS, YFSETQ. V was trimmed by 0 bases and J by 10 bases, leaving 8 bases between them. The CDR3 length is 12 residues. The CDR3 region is CASSLVFREQFF. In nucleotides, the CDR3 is TGCGCCAGCAGCTTGGTATTCCGGGAGCAGTTCTTC.

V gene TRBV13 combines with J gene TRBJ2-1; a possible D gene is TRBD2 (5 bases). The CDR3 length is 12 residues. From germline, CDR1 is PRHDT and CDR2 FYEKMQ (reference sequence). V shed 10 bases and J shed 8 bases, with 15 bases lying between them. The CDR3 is CATLTGKDEQFF. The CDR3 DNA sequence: TGTGCCACCCTTACGGGGAAGGATGAGCAGTTCTTC. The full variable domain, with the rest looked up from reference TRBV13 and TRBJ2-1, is AAGVIQSPRHLIKEKRETATLKCYPIPRHDTVYWYQQGPGQDPQFLISFYEKMQSDKGSIPDRFSAQQFSDYHSELNMSSLELGDSALYFCATLTGKDEQFFGPGTRLTVL.

This CDR3 is CASRLSSGGANEQYF. CDR3 nucleotides: TGTGCCAGCAGACTATCTAGCGGGGGGGCCAACGAGCAGTACTTC. The chain recombines TRBV6-5 with TRBJ2-7, with 12 bases matching TRBD2. This CDR3 contains 15 residues. CDR1 and CDR2 from the germline V gene are MNHEY and SVGAGI. V lost 6 bases and J lost 5; bases outside the gene matches: 8.

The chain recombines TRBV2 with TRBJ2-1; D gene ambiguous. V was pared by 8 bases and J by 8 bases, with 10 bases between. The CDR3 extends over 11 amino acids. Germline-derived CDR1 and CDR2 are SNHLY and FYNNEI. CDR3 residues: CASGLVDEQFF. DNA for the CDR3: TGTGCCAGCGGCCTAGTGGATGAGCAGTTCTTC.

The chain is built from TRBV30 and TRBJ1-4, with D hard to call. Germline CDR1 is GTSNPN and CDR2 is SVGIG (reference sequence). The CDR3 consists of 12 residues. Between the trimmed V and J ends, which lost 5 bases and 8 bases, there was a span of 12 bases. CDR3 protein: CAWSEFGEKLFF. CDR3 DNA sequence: TGTGCCTGGTCAGAATTCGGGGAAAAACTGTTTTTT.

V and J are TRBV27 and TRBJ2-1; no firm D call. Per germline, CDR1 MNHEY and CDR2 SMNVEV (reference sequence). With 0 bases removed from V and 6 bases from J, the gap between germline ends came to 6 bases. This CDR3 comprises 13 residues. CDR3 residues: CASSLSSGNEQFF. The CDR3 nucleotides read TGTGCCAGCAGTTTATCCTCAGGCAATGAGCAGTTCTTC.

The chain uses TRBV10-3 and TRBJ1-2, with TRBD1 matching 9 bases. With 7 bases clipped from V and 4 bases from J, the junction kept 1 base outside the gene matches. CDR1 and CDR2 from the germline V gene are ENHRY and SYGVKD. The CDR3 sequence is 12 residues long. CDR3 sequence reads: CAIKGQGYGYTF. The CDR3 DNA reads TGTGCCATCAAGGGACAGGGCTATGGCTACACCTTC.

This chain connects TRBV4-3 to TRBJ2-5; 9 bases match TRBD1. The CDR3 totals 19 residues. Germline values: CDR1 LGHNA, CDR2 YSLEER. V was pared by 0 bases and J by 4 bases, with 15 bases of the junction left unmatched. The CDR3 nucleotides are TGCGCCAGCAGCCAAGATCCCCCCTCTGGGACAGGGAAGGGAGAGACCCAGTACTTC. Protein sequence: CASSQDPPSGTGKGETQYF.

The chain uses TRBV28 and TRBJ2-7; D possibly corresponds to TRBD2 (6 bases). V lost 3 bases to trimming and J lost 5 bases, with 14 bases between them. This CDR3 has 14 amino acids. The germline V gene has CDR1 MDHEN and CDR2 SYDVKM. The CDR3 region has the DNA TGTGCCAGCAGTTTCTCGGGGGATGGAGACGAGCAGTACTTC. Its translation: CASSFSGDGDEQYF.